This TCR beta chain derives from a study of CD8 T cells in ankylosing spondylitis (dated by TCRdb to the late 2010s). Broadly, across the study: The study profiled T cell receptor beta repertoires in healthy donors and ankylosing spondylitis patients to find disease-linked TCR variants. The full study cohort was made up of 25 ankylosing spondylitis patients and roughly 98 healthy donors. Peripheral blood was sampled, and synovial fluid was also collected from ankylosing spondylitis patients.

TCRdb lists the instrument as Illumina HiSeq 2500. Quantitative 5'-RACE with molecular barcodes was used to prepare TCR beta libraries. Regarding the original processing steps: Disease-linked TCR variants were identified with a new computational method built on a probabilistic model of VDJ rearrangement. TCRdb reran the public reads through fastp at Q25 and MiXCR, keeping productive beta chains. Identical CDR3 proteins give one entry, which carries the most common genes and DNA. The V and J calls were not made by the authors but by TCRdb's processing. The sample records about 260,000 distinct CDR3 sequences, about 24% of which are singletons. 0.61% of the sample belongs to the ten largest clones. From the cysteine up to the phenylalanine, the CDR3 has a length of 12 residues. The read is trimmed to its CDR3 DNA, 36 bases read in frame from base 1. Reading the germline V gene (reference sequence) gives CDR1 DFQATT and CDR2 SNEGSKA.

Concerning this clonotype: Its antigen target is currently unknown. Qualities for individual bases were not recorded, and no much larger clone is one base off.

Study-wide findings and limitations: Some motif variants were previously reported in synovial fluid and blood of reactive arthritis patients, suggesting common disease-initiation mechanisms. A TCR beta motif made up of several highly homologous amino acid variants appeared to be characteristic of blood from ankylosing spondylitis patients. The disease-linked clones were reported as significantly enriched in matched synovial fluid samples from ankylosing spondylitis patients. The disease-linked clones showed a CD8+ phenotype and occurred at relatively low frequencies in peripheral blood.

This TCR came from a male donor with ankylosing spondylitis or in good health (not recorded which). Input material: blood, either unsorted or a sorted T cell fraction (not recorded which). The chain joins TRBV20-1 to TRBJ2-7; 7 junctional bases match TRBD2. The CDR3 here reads CTAGVGSYEQYF. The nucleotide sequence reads TGCACCGCGGGGGTGGGCTCCTACGAGCAGTACTTC.